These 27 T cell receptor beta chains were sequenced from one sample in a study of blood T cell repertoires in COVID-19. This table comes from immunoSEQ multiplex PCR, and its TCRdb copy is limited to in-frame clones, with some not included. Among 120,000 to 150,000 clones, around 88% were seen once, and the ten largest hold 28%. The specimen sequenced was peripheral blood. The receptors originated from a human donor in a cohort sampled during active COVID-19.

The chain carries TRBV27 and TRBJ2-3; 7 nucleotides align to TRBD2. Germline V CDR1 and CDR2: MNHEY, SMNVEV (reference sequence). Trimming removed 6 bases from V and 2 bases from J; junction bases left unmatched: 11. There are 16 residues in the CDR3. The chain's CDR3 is CASSHLGGGPTDTQYF. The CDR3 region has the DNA TGTGCCAGCAGCCATCTTGGGGGGGGACCCACAGATACGCAGTATTTT.

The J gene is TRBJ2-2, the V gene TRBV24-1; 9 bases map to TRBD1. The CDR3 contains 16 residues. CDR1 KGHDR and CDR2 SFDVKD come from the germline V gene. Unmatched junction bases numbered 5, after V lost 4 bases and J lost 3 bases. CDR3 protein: CATSDYRGLDTGELFF. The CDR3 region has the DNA TGTGCCACCAGTGACTACAGGGGGCTGGACACCGGGGAGCTGTTTTTT.

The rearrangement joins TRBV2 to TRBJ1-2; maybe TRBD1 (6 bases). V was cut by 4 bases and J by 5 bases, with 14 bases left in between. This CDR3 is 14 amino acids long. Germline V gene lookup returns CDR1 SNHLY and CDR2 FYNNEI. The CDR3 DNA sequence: TGTGCCAGCAGTGTAGGACAGCAAATTTATGGCTACACCTTC. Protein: CASSVGQQIYGYTF.

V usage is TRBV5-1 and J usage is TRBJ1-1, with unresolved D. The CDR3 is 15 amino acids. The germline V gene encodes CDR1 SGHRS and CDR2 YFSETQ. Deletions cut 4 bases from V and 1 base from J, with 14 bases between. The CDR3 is CASSPFNTANTEAFF. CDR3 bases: TGCGCCAGCAGCCCATTTAATACAGCGAACACTGAAGCTTTCTTT.

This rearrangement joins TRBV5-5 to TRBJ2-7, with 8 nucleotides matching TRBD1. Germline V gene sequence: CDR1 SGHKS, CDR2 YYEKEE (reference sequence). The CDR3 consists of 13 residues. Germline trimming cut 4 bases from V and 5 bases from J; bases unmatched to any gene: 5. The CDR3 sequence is CASSLGQGDEQYF. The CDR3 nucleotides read TGTGCCAGCAGCCTAGGACAGGGTGACGAGCAGTACTTC.

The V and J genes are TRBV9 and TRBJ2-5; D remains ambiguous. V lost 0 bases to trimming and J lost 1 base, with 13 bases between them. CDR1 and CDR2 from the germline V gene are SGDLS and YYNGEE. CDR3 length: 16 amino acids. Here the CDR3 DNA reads TGTGCCAGCAGCGTAGGGGCAGGCAATATCCAAGAGACCCAGTACTTC. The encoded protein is CASSVGAGNIQETQYF.

Here the CDR3 DNA reads TGTGCCAGCAGTGGGAGGCAGGGGAATGGTCAGCCCCAGCATTTT. Protein product: CASSGRQGNGQPQHF. The rearrangement joins TRBV6-4 to TRBJ1-5; D may be TRBD1 (6 bases). This CDR3 region has 15 residues. Trimming stripped 4 bases from V and 6 bases from J, with 16 bases between. Germline V CDR1 and CDR2: MRHNA, SNTAGT.

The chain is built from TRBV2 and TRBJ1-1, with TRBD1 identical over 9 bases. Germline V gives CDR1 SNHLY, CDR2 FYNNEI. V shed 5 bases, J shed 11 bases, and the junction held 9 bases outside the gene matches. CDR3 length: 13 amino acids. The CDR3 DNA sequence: TGTGCCAGCAGTTTAGACAGGGGGTGGATGGCTTTCTTT. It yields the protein CASSLDRGWMAFF.

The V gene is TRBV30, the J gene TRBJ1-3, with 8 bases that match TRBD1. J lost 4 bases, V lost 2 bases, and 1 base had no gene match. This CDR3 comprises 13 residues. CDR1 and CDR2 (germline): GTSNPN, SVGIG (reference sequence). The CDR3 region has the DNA TGTGCCTGGAGTAGACAGGGGGGAAACACCATATATTTT. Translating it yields CAWSRQGGNTIYF.

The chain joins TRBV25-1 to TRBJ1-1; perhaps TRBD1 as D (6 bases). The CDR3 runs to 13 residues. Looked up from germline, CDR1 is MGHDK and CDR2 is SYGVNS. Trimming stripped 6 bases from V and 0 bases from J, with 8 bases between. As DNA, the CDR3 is TGTGCCAGCAGGACAGGACTGAACACTGAAGCTTTCTTT. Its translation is CASRTGLNTEAFF.

The CDR3 sequence is CASSQARQVRRPQHF. CDR3 coding DNA: TGCGCCAGCAGCCAAGCCCGACAGGTGAGGCGGCCCCAGCATTTT. The chain employs TRBV4-1 and TRBJ1-5; D might be TRBD1 (6 bases). Germline V lookup: CDR1 MGHRA, CDR2 YSYEKL. The CDR3 is 15 residues long. Trimming took 1 base from V and 9 from J, leaving 16 bases between them.

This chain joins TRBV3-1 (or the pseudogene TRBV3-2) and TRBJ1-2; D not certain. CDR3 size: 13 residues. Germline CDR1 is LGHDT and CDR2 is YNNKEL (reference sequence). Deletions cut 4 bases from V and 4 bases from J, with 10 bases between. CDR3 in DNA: TGTGCCAGCAGCCGTCTCAGATCCTATGGCTACACCTTC. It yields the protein CASSRLRSYGYTF.

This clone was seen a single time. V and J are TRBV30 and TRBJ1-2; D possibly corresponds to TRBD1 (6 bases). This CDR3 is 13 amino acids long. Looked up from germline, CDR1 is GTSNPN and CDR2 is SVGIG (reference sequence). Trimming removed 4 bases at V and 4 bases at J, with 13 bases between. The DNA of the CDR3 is TGTGCCTGGAACAGGGATCCAGCCTATGGCTACACCTTC. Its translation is CAWNRDPAYGYTF.

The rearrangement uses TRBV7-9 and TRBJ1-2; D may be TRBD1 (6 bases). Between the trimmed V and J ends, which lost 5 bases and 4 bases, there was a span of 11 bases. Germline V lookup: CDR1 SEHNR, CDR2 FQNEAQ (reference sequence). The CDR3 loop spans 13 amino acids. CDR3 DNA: TGTGCCAGCAGCCGTGACAGGCCCTATGGCTACACCTTC. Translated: CASSRDRPYGYTF.

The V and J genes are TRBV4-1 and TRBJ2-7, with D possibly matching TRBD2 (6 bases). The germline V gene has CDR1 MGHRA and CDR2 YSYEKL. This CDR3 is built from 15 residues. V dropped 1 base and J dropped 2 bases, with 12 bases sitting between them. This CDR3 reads CASSQVPAGPYEQYF. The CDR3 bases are TGCGCCAGCAGCCAAGTCCCGGCGGGACCCTACGAGCAGTACTTC.

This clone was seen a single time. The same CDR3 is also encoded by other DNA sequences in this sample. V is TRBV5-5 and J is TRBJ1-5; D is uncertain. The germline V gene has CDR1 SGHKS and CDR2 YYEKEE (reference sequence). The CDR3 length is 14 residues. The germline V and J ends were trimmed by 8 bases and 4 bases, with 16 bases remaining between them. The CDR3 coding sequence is TGTGCCAGTAGCATGGGTCCTAGTAATCAGCCCCAGCATTTT. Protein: CASSMGPSNQPQHF.

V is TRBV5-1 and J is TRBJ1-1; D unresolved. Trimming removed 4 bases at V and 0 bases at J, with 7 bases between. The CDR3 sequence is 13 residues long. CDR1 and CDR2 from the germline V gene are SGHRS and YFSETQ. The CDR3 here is CASSHGLNTEAFF. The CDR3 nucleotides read TGCGCCAGCAGCCATGGCTTGAACACTGAAGCTTTCTTT.

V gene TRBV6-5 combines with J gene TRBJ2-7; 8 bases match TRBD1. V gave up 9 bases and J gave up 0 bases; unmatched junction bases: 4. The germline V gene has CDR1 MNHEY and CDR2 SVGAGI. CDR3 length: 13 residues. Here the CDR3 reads CASGTGYSYEQYF. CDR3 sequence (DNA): TGTGCCAGTGGGACAGGCTACTCCTACGAGCAGTACTTC.

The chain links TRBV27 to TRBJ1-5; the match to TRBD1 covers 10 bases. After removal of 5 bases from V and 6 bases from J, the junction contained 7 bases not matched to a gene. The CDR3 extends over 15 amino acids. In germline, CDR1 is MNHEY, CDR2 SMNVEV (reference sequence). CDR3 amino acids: CASSPQTGGAQPQHF. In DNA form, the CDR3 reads TGTGCCAGCAGTCCACAGACAGGGGGCGCTCAGCCCCAGCATTTT.

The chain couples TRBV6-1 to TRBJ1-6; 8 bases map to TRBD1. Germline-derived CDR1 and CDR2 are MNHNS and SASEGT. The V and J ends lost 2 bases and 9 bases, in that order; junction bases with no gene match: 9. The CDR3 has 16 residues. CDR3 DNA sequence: TGTGCCAGCAGTGAATCCCGGGACAGGATCCGTTCACCCCTCCACTTT. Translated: CASSESRDRIRSPLHF.

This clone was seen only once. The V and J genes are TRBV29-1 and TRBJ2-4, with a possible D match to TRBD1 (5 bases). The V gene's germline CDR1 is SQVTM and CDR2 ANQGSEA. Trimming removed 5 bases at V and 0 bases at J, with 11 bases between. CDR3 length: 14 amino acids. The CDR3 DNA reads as TGCAGCGTTACAGGCAAACTAGCCAAAAACATTCAGTACTTC. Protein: CSVTGKLAKNIQYF. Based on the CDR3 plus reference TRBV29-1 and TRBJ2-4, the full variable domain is SAVISQKPSRDICQRGTSLTIQCQVDSQVTMMFWYRQQPGQSLTLIATANQGSEATYESGFVIDKFPISRPNLTFSTLTVSNMSPEDSSIYLCSVTGKLAKNIQYFGAGTRLSVL.

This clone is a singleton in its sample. Here the CDR3 DNA reads TGTGCCAGCAGCCCCCCTGGGTCAGGGGGTGGTCCCTACGAGCAGTACTTC. Its translation is CASSPPGSGGGPYEQYF. The rearrangement joins TRBV3-1 (or the pseudogene TRBV3-2) to TRBJ2-7; 7 nucleotides align to TRBD1. The length of the CDR3 is 17 residues. Per germline, CDR1 LGHDT and CDR2 YNNKEL (reference sequence). V gave up 4 bases and J gave up 2 bases; unmatched junction bases: 14.

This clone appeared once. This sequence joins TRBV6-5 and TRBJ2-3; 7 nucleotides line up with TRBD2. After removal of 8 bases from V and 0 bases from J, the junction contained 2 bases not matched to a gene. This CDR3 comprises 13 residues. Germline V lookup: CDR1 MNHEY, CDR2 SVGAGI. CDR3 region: CASGRGSTDTQYF. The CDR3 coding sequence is TGTGCCAGCGGGCGGGGGAGCACAGATACGCAGTATTTT.

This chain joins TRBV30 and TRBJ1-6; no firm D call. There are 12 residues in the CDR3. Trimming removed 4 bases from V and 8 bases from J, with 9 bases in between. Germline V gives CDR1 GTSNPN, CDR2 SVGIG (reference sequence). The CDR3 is CAWNRNHSPLHF. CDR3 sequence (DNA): TGTGCCTGGAACAGAAATCATTCACCCCTCCACTTT.

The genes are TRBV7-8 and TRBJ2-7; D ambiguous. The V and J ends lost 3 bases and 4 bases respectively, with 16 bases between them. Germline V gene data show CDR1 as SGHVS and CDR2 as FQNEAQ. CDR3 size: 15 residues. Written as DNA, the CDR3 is TGTGCCAGCAGCTTCTCCGACACCGGTGCGTACGAGCAGTACTTC. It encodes CASSFSDTGAYEQYF.

The CDR3: CASRGDRGNSPLHF. For the CDR3, the DNA is TGTGCCAGCAGGGGGGACAGGGGGAATTCACCCCTCCACTTT. V is TRBV2 and J is TRBJ1-6; TRBD1 agrees at 11 bases. Germline CDR1 is SNHLY and CDR2 is FYNNEI. This CDR3 spans 14 amino acids. J was trimmed by 7 bases and V by 6 bases; bases with no gene match: 2.

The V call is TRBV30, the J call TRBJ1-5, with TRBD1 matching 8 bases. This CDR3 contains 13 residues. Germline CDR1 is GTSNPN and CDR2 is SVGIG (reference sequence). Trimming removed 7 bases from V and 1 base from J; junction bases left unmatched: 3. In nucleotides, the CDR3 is TGTGCCTCAGGGGGCGAAAGCAATCAGCCCCAGCATTTT. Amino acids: CASGGESNQPQHF.